Listed below are T cell receptor beta chains from one sample, sequenced in a study of neurological immune-mediated disorders. TCRdb reprocessed the 5' RACE reads with MiXCR, giving one entry per CDR3 protein. The sample shows roughly 76,000 distinct CDR3 sequences, around an eighth of them seen only once. Sequenced sample: PBMCs. The receptors come from a woman in her fifties or sixties in good health. CDR3s include the opening cysteine and the closing phenylalanine or tryptophan. The D gene is left open where the match is weak. Clone size is stated in some rows and not others, as once, few, many or a class when expanded.

D gene	V gene	J gene	clone size	CDR3 DNA	CDR3 protein
NA	TRBV29-1	TRBJ2-7	NA	TGCAGCGTTGCTCACGCCAGGGGCTACGAGCAGTACTTC	CSVAHARGYEQYF
TRBD2	TRBV5-1	TRBJ2-1	many	TGCGCCAGCAGCTGGGCTAGCGGGAGTGATGAGCAGTTCTTC	CASSWASGSDEQFF
NA	TRBV15	TRBJ2-7	many	TGTGCCACCAGCACCCGTTTAGCGGTAACCTACGAGCAGTACTTC	CATSTRLAVTYEQYF
NA	TRBV20-1	TRBJ1-1	many	TGCAGTGCTAGTATGGGGGGGTTCTTTGGCACGGAAGCTTTCTTT	CSASMGGFFGTEAFF
NA	TRBV7-9	TRBJ2-1	many	TGTGCCAGCAGCCCCCGGGTGGGGAGGTCGAACAATGAGCAGTTCTTC	CASSPRVGRSNNEQFF
TRBD2	TRBV5-1	TRBJ2-5	many	TGCGCCAGCAGCTTTGGGACTAGCGGGGCCCAAGAGACCCAGTACTTC	CASSFGTSGAQETQYF
NA	TRBV5-1	TRBJ2-1	many	TGCGCCAGCAGCTTGGCACAGATCGGAAATGAGCAGTTCTTC	CASSLAQIGNEQFF
NA	TRBV2	TRBJ1-3	many	TGTGCCAGCAGTCCCCGGGGAGGTGGAAACACCATATATTTT	CASSPRGGGNTIYF
NA	TRBV12-3/TRBV12-4	TRBJ2-7	many	TGTGCCAGCAGTTCAGGTGCGGGGTCCTACGAGCAGTACTTC	CASSSGAGSYEQYF
TRBD1	TRBV7-9	TRBJ2-2	NA	TGTGCCAGCAGCCCCAGGACAGGCTCGAACACCGGGGAGCTGTTTTTT	CASSPRTGSNTGELFF
TRBD2	TRBV29-1	TRBJ2-3	many	TGCAGCGCCGGGAGGGACACAACAGATACGCAGTATTTT	CSAGRDTTDTQYF
NA	TRBV5-1	TRBJ2-3	NA	TGCGCCAGCAGCTTGACTCGAGATACGCAGTATTTT	CASSLTRDTQYF
NA	TRBV12-3/TRBV12-4	TRBJ1-1	many	TGTGCCAGCAGTTGGACGACCCGGAACACTGAAGCTTTCTTT	CASSWTTRNTEAFF
NA	TRBV7-2	TRBJ2-1	many	TGTGCCAGCAGCTTAGGAGGGATCCAGGGGCAGTTCTTC	CASSLGGIQGQFF
NA	TRBV6-2/TRBV6-3	TRBJ2-4	many	TGTGCCAGCAGTTACATCGGGGTAAACATTCAGTACTTC	CASSYIGVNIQYF
TRBD1	TRBV5-5	TRBJ1-1	many	TGTGCCAGCAGCCATTCCGGGACAGGCGGGAACACTGAAGCTTTCTTT	CASSHSGTGGNTEAFF
NA	TRBV5-6	TRBJ2-3	many	TGTGCCAGCTCCGACGGGCCGGATGTTCTGTCAGATACGCAGTATTTT	CASSDGPDVLSDTQYF
NA	TRBV7-2	TRBJ2-2	many	TGTGCCAGCAGCTTAGCGCTAGGGACCGGGGAGCTGTTTTTT	CASSLALGTGELFF
TRBD1	TRBV7-8	TRBJ2-4	many	TGTGCCAGCAGCTTAGGGAGAGGACAGGCGGGCTACTTC	CASSLGRGQAGYF
NA	TRBV27	TRBJ2-1	many	TGTGCCAGCAGTTTGTCCCAAACGGACAGATTTTACAATGAGCAGTTCTTC	CASSLSQTDRFYNEQFF
TRBD2	TRBV20-1	TRBJ2-3	many	TGCAGTGCTAGACGGGCGGGAGTAGCAGATACGCAGTATTTT	CSARRAGVADTQYF
NA	TRBV20-1	TRBJ2-3	many	TGCAGTGCGTCCAAGGCAGATACGCAGTATTTT	CSASKADTQYF
NA	TRBV20-1	TRBJ2-2	many	TGCAGTGCTCCCAGATGGGGCCTGACCGGGGAGCTGTTTTTT	CSAPRWGLTGELFF
NA	TRBV7-2	TRBJ2-1	many	TGTGCCAGCAGCTTCACCAGGGAGGTTGAGCAGTTCTTC	CASSFTREVEQFF
NA	TRBV28	TRBJ1-1	many	TGTGCCAGCTTTAGACATTCCATGAACACTGAAGCTTTCTTT	CASFRHSMNTEAFF
NA	TRBV5-8	TRBJ2-7	many	TGTGCCAGCAGCTTGGGGCGATCCCTGGACGAGCAGTACTTC	CASSLGRSLDEQYF
NA	TRBV15	TRBJ1-6	many	TGTGCCACCTCAGGGGATTCACCCCTCCACTTT	CATSGDSPLHF
TRBD1	TRBV12-3/TRBV12-4	TRBJ1-2	many	TGTGCCAGCAGTTTATGGGGAGTCTCCACAGGGGGTAACTATGGCTACACCTTC	CASSLWGVSTGGNYGYTF
TRBD2	TRBV20-1	TRBJ2-5	many	TGTGTGGGGGGGACTAGCGGGGGAGTAGAGACCCAGTACTTC	CVGGTSGGVETQYF
NA	TRBV9	TRBJ2-1	many	TGTGCCAGCAGCGTGGGAGCACAGCCGAACTACAATGAGCAGTTCTTC	CASSVGAQPNYNEQFF
TRBD1	TRBV5-8	TRBJ1-2	many	TGTGCCAGCAGTATAAGACAGGGGTTCGGCTACACCTTC	CASSIRQGFGYTF
NA	TRBV14	TRBJ1-1	many	TGTGCCAGCAGTAAACAGGAGGGGACTGAAGCTTTCTTT	CASSKQEGTEAFF
NA	TRBV29-1	TRBJ2-5	many	TGCAGCGTTTCCGGACGGGGAGGGGGCCAAGAGACCCAGTACTTC	CSVSGRGGGQETQYF
NA	TRBV3-1	TRBJ1-2	many	TGTGCCAGCCGAGGGTTGGGGCCGGCTGGCTACACCTTC	CASRGLGPAGYTF
NA	TRBV15	TRBJ2-5	many	TGTGCCACCAGCAGAGAGGAAAGCTCAACCCAGTACTTC	CATSREESSTQYF
NA	TRBV5-1	TRBJ2-1	many	TGCGCCAGCAATCCCGAGAGTGTCCACAATGAGCAGTTCTTC	CASNPESVHNEQFF
NA	TRBV20-1	TRBJ2-1	many	TGCAGCGAGTTACCGGGCCACTACAATGAGCAGTTCTTC	CSELPGHYNEQFF
NA	TRBV5-1	TRBJ2-3	NA	TGCGCCAGCCGACGGTCGAGCGGGACAACTCGGGATACGCAGTATTTT	CASRRSSGTTRDTQYF
NA	TRBV7-2	TRBJ1-1	many	TGTGCCAGCAGCGCGTCAAGACGGGCTTTCTTT	CASSASRRAFF
NA	TRBV27	TRBJ2-7	many	TGTGCCAGCAGTTTAGGCCAGGGGTGGAACGAGCAGTACTTC	CASSLGQGWNEQYF
NA	TRBV28	TRBJ2-4	many	TGTGCCAGCAGTTGGGCATTCGATCAGTACTTC	CASSWAFDQYF
TRBD2	TRBV10-3	TRBJ2-1	many	TGTGCCGCTAAGCGGGAGGGGGGCAATGAGCAGTTCTTC	CAAKREGGNEQFF
NA	TRBV5-8	TRBJ1-1	many	TGTGCCAGCAGCTTGAGGCGGGTGAACACTGAAGCTTTCTTT	CASSLRRVNTEAFF